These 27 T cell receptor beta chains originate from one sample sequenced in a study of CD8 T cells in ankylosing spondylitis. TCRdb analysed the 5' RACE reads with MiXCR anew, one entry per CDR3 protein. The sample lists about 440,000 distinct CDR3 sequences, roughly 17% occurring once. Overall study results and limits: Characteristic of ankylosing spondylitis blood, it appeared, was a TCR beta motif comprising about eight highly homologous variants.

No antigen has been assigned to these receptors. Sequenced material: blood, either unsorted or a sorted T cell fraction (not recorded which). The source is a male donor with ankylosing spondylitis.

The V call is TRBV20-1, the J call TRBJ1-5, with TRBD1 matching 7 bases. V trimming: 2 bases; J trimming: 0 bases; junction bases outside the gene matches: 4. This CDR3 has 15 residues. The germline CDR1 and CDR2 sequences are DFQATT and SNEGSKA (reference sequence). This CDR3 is CSARPGQNSNQPQHF. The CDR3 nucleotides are TGCAGTGCTAGACCGGGACAGAATAGCAATCAGCCCCAGCATTTT.

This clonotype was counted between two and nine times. The CDR3 loop is CATSRSSLAGANEQFF. The CDR3 coding sequence is TGTGCCACCTCCCGGTCGAGTCTAGCGGGAGCCAATGAGCAGTTCTTC. The chain combines TRBV28 with TRBJ2-1; 10 bases map to TRBD2. The CDR3 sequence is 16 residues long. Trimming at V came to 10 bases and at J to 6 bases, leaving 15 bases not matched to a gene. Germline CDR1 MDHEN, CDR2 SYDVKM.

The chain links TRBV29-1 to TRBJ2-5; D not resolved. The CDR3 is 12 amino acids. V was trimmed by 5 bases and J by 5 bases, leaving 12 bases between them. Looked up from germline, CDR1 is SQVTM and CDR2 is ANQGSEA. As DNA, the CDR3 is TGCAGCGTTCACGGCGGACCGGAGACCCAGTACTTC. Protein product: CSVHGGPETQYF.

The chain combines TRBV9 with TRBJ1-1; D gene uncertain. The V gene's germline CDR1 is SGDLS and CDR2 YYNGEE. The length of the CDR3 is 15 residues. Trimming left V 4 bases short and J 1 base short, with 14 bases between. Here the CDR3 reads CASSPWFGGNTEAFF. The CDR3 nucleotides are TGTGCCAGCAGCCCCTGGTTCGGTGGGAACACTGAAGCTTTCTTT.

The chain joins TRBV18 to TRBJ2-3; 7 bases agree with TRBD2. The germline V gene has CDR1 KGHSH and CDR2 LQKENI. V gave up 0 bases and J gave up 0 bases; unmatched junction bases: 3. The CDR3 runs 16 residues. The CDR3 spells CASSPPSRGSTDTQYF. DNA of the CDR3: TGTGCCAGCTCACCACCGTCGCGGGGGAGCACAGATACGCAGTATTTT.

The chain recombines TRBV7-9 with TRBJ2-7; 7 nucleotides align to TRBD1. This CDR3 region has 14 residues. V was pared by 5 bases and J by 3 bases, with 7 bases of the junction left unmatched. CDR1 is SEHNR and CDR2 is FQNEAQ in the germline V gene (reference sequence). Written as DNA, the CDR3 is TGTGCCAGCAGCGGGATTGCAGGGGGCTACGAGCAGTACTTC. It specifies CASSGIAGGYEQYF.

This CDR3 is CASSLVSSGARQTQYF. For the CDR3, the DNA is TGTGCCAGCAGCTTAGTGTCTAGCGGGGCTCGACAGACCCAGTACTTC. The chain links TRBV7-2 to TRBJ2-5, with 9 nucleotides matching TRBD2. With 1 base clipped from V and 6 bases from J, the junction kept 9 bases outside the gene matches. The CDR3 is 16 amino acids. In germline, CDR1 is SGHTA, CDR2 FQGNSA.

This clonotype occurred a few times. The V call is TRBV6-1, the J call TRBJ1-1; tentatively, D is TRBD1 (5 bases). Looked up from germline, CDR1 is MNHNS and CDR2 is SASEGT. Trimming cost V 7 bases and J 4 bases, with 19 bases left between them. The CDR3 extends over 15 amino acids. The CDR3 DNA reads TGTGCCAGCACCGGGGTACGGGGGGTTAGCACTGAAGCTTTCTTT. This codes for CASTGVRGVSTEAFF.

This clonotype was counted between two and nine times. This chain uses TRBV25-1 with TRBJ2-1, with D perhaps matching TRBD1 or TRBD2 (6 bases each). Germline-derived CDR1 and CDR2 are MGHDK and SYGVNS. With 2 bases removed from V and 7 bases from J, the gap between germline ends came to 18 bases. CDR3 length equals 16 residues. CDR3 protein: CASSEGGPQSANEQFF. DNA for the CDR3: TGTGCCAGCAGTGAAGGGGGGCCCCAATCCGCGAATGAGCAGTTCTTC.

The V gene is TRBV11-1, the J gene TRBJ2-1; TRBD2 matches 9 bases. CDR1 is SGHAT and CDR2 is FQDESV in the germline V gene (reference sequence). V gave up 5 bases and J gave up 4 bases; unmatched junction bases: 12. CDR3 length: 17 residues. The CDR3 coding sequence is TGTGCCAGCAGCCGAACATTGGGCGGGAGGGAATACAATGAGCAGTTCTTC. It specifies CASSRTLGGREYNEQFF.

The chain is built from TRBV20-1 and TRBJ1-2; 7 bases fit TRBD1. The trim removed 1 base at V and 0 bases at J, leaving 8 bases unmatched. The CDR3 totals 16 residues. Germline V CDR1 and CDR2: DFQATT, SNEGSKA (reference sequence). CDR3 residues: CSARVRGQLANYGYTF. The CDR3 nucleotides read TGCAGTGCTAGAGTTCGGGGACAGTTAGCTAACTATGGCTACACCTTC.

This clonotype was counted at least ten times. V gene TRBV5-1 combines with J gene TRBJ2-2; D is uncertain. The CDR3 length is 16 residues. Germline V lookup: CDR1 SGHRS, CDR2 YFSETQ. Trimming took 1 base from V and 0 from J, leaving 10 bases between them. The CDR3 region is CASSLYQQANTGELFF. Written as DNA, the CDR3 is TGCGCCAGCAGCTTGTACCAGCAGGCGAACACCGGGGAGCTGTTTTTT.

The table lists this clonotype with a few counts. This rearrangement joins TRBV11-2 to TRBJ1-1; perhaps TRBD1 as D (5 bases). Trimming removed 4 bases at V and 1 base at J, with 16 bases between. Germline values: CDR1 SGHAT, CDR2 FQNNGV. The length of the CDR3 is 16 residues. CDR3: CASSSSGTVKNTEAFF. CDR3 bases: TGTGCCAGCAGCTCCTCCGGGACGGTAAAGAACACTGAAGCTTTCTTT.

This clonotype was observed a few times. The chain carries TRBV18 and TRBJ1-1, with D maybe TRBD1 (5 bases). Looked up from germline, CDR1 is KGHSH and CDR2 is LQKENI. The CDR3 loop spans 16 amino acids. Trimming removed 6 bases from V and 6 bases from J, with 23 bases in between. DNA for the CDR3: TGTGCCAGCTCGACAACTCAACACGGGGCACTCGCTGAAGCTTTCTTT. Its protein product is CASSTTQHGALAEAFF.

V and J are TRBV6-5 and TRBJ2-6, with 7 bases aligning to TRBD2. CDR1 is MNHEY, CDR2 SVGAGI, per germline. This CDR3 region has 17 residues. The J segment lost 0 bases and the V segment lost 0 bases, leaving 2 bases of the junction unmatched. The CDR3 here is CASSYSTGGSGANVLTF. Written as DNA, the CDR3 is TGTGCCAGCAGTTACTCGACGGGGGGCTCTGGGGCCAACGTCCTGACTTTC.

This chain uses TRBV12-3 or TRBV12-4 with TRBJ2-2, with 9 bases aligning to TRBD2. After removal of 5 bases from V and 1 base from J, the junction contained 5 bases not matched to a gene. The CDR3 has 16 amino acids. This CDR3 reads CASSPGLAKNTGELFF. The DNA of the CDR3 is TGTGCCAGCAGTCCCGGACTAGCGAAGAACACCGGGGAGCTGTTTTTT.

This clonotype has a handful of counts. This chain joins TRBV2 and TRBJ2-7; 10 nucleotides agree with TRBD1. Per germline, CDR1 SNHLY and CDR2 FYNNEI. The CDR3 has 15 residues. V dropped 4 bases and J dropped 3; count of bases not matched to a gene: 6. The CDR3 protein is CASSARDRGYYEQYF. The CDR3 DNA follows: TGTGCCAGCAGTGCGCGGGACAGGGGCTACTACGAGCAGTACTTC.

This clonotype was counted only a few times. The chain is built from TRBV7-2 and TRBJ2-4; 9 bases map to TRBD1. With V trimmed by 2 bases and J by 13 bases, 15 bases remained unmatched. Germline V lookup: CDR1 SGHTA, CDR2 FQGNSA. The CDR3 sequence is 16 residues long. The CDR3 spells CASSLFAGQGKFLQYF. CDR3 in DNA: TGTGCCAGCAGCTTATTTGCGGGACAGGGTAAATTCCTCCAGTACTTC.

The CDR3 region has the DNA TGTGCCAGCAGCTTAGAGGGACAGGGGTGGACAAATGAGCAGTTCTTC. Encoded protein: CASSLEGQGWTNEQFF. The rearrangement joins TRBV7-9 to TRBJ2-1; 10 bases align to TRBD1. V dropped 1 base and J dropped 7; count of bases not matched to a gene: 7. CDR1 and CDR2 from the germline V gene are SEHNR and FQNEAQ (reference sequence). This CDR3 has 16 amino acids. Full variable domain (missing parts from reference TRBV7-9 and TRBJ2-1): DTGVSQNPRHKITKRGQNVTFRCDPISEHNRLYWYRQTLGQGPEFLTYFQNEAQLEKSRLLSDRFSAERPKGSFSTLEIQRTEQGDSAMYLCASSLEGQGWTNEQFFGPGTRLTVL.

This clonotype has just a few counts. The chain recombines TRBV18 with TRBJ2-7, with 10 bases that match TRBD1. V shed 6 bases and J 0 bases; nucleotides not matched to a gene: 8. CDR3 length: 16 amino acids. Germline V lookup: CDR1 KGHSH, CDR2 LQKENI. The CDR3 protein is CASSRGTGESSYEQYF. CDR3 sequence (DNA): TGTGCCAGCTCGCGCGGGACAGGGGAAAGCTCCTACGAGCAGTACTTC.

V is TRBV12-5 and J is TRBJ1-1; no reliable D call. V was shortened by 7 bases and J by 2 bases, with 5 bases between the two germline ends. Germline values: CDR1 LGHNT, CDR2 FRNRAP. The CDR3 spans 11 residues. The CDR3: CASALNTEAFF. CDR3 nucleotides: TGTGCTAGTGCCCTTAACACTGAAGCTTTCTTT.

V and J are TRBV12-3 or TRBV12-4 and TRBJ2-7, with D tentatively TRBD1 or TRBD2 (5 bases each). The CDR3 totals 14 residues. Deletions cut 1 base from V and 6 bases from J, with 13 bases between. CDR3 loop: CASSLGRDLPEQYF. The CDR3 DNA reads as TGTGCCAGCAGTTTAGGCAGGGACCTACCCGAGCAGTACTTC.

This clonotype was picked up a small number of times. CDR3 nucleotide sequence: TGTGCCTGGAGCGCCTCAGGCTACGAGCAGTACTTC. This sequence encodes CAWSASGYEQYF. The chain combines TRBV30 with TRBJ2-7; D uncertain. This CDR3 has 12 amino acids. Germline V lookup: CDR1 GTSNPN, CDR2 SVGIG (reference sequence). The V and J ends lost 3 bases and 3 bases respectively, with 9 bases between them.

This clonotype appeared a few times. This CDR3 reads CSARHPGQGRGYGYTF. CDR3 nucleotides: TGCAGTGCTAGACACCCCGGGCAGGGGCGGGGATATGGCTACACCTTC. The chain has TRBV20-1 and TRBJ1-2, with a possible D match to TRBD1 (6 bases). Germline CDR1 reads DFQATT; CDR2 reads SNEGSKA (reference sequence). Trimming pared 2 bases from V and 5 bases from J, leaving 21 bases between. The CDR3 length is 16 residues.

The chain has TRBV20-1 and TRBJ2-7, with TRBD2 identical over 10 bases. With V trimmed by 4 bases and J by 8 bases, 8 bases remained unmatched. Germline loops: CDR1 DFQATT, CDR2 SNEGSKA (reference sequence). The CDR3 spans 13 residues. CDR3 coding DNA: TGCAGTGCTATTAGCGGGGGGCCCCCTAAGCAGTACTTC. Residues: CSAISGGPPKQYF.

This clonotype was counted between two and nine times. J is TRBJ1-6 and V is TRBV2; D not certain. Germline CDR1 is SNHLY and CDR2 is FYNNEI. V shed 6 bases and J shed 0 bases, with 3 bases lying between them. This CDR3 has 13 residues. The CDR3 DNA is TGTGCCAGCAGGCTCTCCTATAATTCACCCCTCCACTTT. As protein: CASRLSYNSPLHF.

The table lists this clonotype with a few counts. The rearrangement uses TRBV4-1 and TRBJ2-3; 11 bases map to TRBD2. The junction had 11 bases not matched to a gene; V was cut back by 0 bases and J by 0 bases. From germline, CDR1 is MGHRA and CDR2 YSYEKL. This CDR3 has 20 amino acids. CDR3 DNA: TGCGCCAGCAGCCAAGATTTCCTAGCGGGAGGAAAGGGGAGCACAGATACGCAGTATTTT. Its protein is CASSQDFLAGGKGSTDTQYF.